The rows below give T cell receptor beta chains drawn from one sample of a study of OX40 agonist ivuxolimab in advanced cancers. TCRdb keeps only in-frame clones here, not all; method: immunoSEQ multiplex PCR. Here the sample spans some 80,000 clones, around 91% being singletons. Here the sequenced sample was CD4+ or CD8+ T cells sorted from blood, taken in a trial of the OX40 agonist ivuxolimab. These receptors all come from an adult with an advanced solid tumor such as melanoma, head and neck, liver or kidney cancer. The conserved cysteine and the conserved F or W are not part of the CDR3 here. Fields, in order: J gene, V gene, CDR3 protein.

TRBJ1-6 | TRBV19 | ASSMTGYTYNSPLH
TRBJ2-7 | TRBV28 | ASSLGARSYEQY
TRBJ2-2 | TRBV5-1 | ASGLAGGITGELF
TRBJ1-5 | TRBV5-1 | ASSSGTENQPQH
TRBJ2-1 | TRBV14 | ASSQVPSNEQF
TRBJ2-4 | TRBV6-1 | ASSEWGAKNIQY
TRBJ1-5 | TRBV6-1 | ASSERWSNQPQH
TRBJ2-2 | TRBV11-3 | ASSSIAGGPNTGELF
TRBJ1-1 | TRBV30 | AWRRGGGTEAF
TRBJ1-3 | TRBV6-5 | ASSYPGADSGNTIY
TRBJ1-5 | TRBV28 | VSGTGYQPQH
TRBJ2-1 | TRBV10-3 | AIRKRAENEQF
TRBJ1-5 | TRBV2 | ASSGRGGGPQH
TRBJ1-4 | TRBV6-1 | ASSDMTGGNEKLF
TRBJ1-1 | TRBV29-1 | SVESQGNTEAF
TRBJ1-3 | TRBV2 | ASSLQGIGNTIY